One T cell receptor (beta chain) is described in this entry. This specimen comes from a study of cytomegalovirus exposure and HLA in healthy donors. Vbeta (60) and Jbeta (13) primers were used in the PCR. Profiled with immunoSEQ multiplex PCR; TCRdb holds only in-frame clones, not every one. The table lists around 190,000 clones, roughly 79% of them singletons. The germline V gene has CDR1 LNHDA and CDR2 SQIVND (reference sequence). Trimming removed 5 bases from V and 6 bases from J; junction bases left unmatched: 9. The CDR3 is 17 residues long. The source material was PBMCs. The origin of this receptor is a man younger than 45 in good health and CMV-seronegative. This rearrangement joins TRBV19 to TRBJ2-2, with TRBD2 matching over 13 bases. In DNA, the CDR3 is TGTGCCAGTAGTTCGAGGACTAGCGGGAGTAGATCCGGGGAGCTGTTTTTT. It translates to CASSSRTSGSRSGELFF.